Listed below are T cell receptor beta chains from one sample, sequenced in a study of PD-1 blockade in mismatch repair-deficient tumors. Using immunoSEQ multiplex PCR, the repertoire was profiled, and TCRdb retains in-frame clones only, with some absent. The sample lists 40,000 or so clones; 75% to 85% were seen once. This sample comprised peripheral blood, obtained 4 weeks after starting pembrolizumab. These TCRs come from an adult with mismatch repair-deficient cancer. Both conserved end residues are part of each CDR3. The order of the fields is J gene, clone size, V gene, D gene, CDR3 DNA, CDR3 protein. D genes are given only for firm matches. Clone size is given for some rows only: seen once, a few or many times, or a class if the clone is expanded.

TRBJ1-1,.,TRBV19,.,TGTGCCAGTAGTATACGGGGTGACACTGAAGCTTTCTTT,CASSIRGDTEAFF
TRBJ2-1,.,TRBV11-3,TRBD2,TGTGCCAGCAGCGTAACTAGCGAAGGTAACCGCGAGCAGTTCTTC,CASSVTSEGNREQFF
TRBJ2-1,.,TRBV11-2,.,TGTGCCAGCAGCCTCAACCGGTTGAGGGACTCCTACAATGAGCAGTTCTTC,CASSLNRLRDSYNEQFF
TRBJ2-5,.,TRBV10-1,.,TGCGCCAGCAGTGAGTCCTTCTGGGACGGCCAAGAGACCCAGTACTTC,CASSESFWDGQETQYF
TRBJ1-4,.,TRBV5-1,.,TGCGCCAGCAGCTTGGCCGGGGATCCAAGGGAAAAACTGTTTTTT,CASSLAGDPREKLFF
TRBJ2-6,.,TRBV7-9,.,TGTGCCAGCAGGGACTCTGGGGCCAACGTCCTGACTTTC,CASRDSGANVLTF
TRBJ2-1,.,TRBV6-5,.,TGTGCCAGCAGTTACGGGGCGAGTGAGCAGTTCTTC,CASSYGASEQFF
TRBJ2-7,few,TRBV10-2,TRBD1,TGCGCCAGCAGTCCCGGGACAGGGGCCTACGAGCAGTACTTC,CASSPGTGAYEQYF
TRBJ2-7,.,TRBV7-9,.,TGTGCCAGCAGCTTATGGTGGGGAGTTGGGGGGCACGAGCAGTACTTC,CASSLWWGVGGHEQYF
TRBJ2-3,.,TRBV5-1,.,TGCGCCTCTAGTCCAACGCCACGAGGGGATACGCAGTATTTT,CASSPTPRGDTQYF
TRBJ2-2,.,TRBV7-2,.,TGTGCCAGCAGCTTACGACTCAGGGTTGTCGGCACCGGGGAGCTGTTTTTT,CASSLRLRVVGTGELFF
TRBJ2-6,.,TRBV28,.,TGTGCCAGCAGTTCTCCAGCCAACGTCCTGACTTTC,CASSSPANVLTF
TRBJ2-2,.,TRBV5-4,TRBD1,TGTGCCAGCAGCACCTTGGGACAGGGGAACACCGGGGAGCTGTTTTTT,CASSTLGQGNTGELFF
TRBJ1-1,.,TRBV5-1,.,TGCGCCAGCAGCTCCGGGTGGGTGGTAGGTAGGTTCGTGGCTTTCTTT,CASSSGWVVGRFVAFF
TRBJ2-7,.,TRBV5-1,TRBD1,TGCGCCAGCAGCTTGGGATCCGGGACAGACTACGAGCAGTACTTC,CASSLGSGTDYEQYF
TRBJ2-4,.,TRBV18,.,TGTGCCAGCTCACCGGGGGCGGCCGTGAGCAAAAACATTCAGTACTTC,CASSPGAAVSKNIQYF
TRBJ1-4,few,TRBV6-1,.,TGTGCCAGCAGCTCAGGGGAGGGTGTTGAAAAACTGTTTTTT,CASSSGEGVEKLFF
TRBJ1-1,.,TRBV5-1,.,TGCGCCAGCAGCCGGGGGCAATCGAACACTGAAGCTTTCTTT,CASSRGQSNTEAFF
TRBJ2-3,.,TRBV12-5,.,TGTGCTAGTGGTTTTGAGGCCTTGGGCACAGATACGCAGTATTTT,CASGFEALGTDTQYF
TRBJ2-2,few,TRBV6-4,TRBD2,TGTGCCAGCAGTGACGGGACTAGCGGGGAGCTGTTTTTT,CASSDGTSGELFF
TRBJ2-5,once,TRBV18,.,TGTGCCAGCTCACCTCTTACTGGGCGTGGGAGCCAAGAGACCCAGTACTTC,CASSPLTGRGSQETQYF
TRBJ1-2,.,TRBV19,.,TGTGCCAGTAGTATAGATCTGGAGACAGCCCAATATGGCTACACCTTC,CASSIDLETAQYGYTF
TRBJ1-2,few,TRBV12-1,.,TGTGCCAGCAGCCCGGGACCGACGTTGCACTATGGCTACACCTTC,CASSPGPTLHYGYTF
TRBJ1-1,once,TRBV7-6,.,TGTGCCAGCAGCTTAAGCGGCAGCACTGAAGCTTTCTTT,CASSLSGSTEAFF
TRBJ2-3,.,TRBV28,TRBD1,TGTGCCAGCAGTTGGGACAGGGGGGATGAGGATACGCAGTATTTT,CASSWDRGDEDTQYF
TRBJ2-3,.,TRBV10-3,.,TGTGCCATCAGTGAGGGTAGCAGGCCCACAGATACGCAGTATTTT,CAISEGSRPTDTQYF
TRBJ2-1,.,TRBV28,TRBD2,TGTGCCAGCAGTTCGACTAGCGGCCACAATGAGCAGTTCTTC,CASSSTSGHNEQFF
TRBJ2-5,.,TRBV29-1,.,TGCAGCGTTCTGACTGGAGAGACCCAGTACTTC,CSVLTGETQYF
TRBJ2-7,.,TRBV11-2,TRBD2,TGTGCCAGCAGCTACGGACTAGCGGGAGGGCAGTACTTC,CASSYGLAGGQYF
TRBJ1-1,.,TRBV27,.,TGTGCCAGCAGTTTACTGGTGCAGGGTGGTTTACGTCGGGCTTTCTTT,CASSLLVQGGLRRAFF
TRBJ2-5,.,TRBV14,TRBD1,TGTGCCAGCAGCCCACGGGACAGACAAGAGACCCAGTACTTC,CASSPRDRQETQYF
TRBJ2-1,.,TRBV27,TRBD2,TGTGCCAGCAGTTTGACGGGAGGGCTCGGAGGTGAGCAGTTCTTC,CASSLTGGLGGEQFF
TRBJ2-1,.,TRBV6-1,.,TGTGCCAGCAGTGATGGCGGCTCCTACAATGAGCAGTTCTTC,CASSDGGSYNEQFF